The 25 T cell receptor beta chains given below trace back to one sample, sequenced in a study of cytomegalovirus exposure and HLA in healthy donors. The PCR had 60 Vbeta and 13 Jbeta primers. Libraries were prepared by immunoSEQ multiplex PCR; TCRdb keeps only in-frame clonotypes and omits some of them. The table lists tens of thousands of clones, 65% to 75% of them singletons. The sample comprised PBMCs. All receptors derive from a man under 40 in good health and CMV-seronegative.

This clone has more than one count but fewer than ten. J is TRBJ1-4 and V is TRBV12-5; TRBD1 might be the D (5 bases). Germline assignment: CDR1 LGHNT and CDR2 FRNRAP. The CDR3 consists of 15 residues. Trimming removed 0 bases from V and 7 bases from J, with 12 bases in between. The CDR3 DNA follows: TGTGCTAGTGGTTTGGTACTCCCAGGGTCTGAAAAACTGTTTTTT. Its translation is CASGLVLPGSEKLFF.

The chain joins TRBV7-2 to TRBJ1-2, with TRBD1 matching over 10 bases. Germline CDR1 reads SGHTA; CDR2 reads FQGNSA. Trimming took 2 bases from V and 4 from J; bases not matched to a gene: 7. The CDR3 is 16 amino acids. CDR3 sequence (DNA): TGTGCCAGCAGCTTAAGAGGGACAGGGGCCGCCTATGGCTACACCTTC. Amino acid sequence: CASSLRGTGAAYGYTF. Complete variable domain (other parts from reference TRBV7-2 and TRBJ1-2): GAGVSQSPSNKVTEKGKDVELRCDPISGHTALYWYRQSLGQGLEFLIYFQGNSAPDKSGLPSDRFSAERTGGSVSTLTIQRTQQEDSAVYLCASSLRGTGAAYGYTFGSGTRLTVV.

The J gene is TRBJ2-7, the V gene TRBV4-3; 9 bases fit TRBD1. The CDR3 runs 15 residues. Germline trimming cut 0 bases from V and 7 bases from J; bases unmatched to any gene: 7. Germline loops: CDR1 LGHNA, CDR2 YSLEER. The DNA of the CDR3 is TGCGCCAGCAGCCAAGAAAGGACAGGGGTGTGGGAGCAGTACTTC. Translating gives CASSQERTGVWEQYF.

This clone was seen a few times. The gene calls are TRBV7-8 and TRBJ1-6, with 10 bases aligning to TRBD1. The V and J ends lost 5 bases and 0 bases, in that order; junction bases with no gene match: 4. This CDR3 region has 17 residues. Germline V lookup: CDR1 SGHVS, CDR2 FQNEAQ. The CDR3 here is CASSPRTGGSYNSPLHF. The CDR3 DNA reads as TGTGCCAGCAGCCCACGGACAGGGGGCTCCTATAATTCACCCCTCCACTTT.

CDR3 in amino acids: CASGGLAIYEQYF. In nucleotides, the CDR3 is TGTGCCAGCGGGGGACTAGCCATTTACGAGCAGTACTTC. The V call is TRBV28, the J call TRBJ2-7; TRBD2 matches at 9 bases. The CDR3 has 13 residues. CDR1 is MDHEN, CDR2 SYDVKM, per germline. Trimming at V came to 8 bases and at J to 4 bases, leaving 6 bases not matched to a gene.

CDR3 sequence (DNA): TGTGCCAGCACCTTAAACAGGGAGAATGAAAAACTGTTTTTT. It translates to CASTLNRENEKLFF. The chain couples TRBV2 to TRBJ1-4; TRBD1 might be the D (6 bases). The V end lost 7 bases, the J end lost 5 bases, and 14 bases lay between the germline ends. Looked up from germline, CDR1 is SNHLY and CDR2 is FYNNEI. The CDR3 totals 14 residues.

In this sample, this clone turned up a few times. This chain uses TRBV29-1 with TRBJ1-1; 8 nucleotides line up with TRBD1. J lost 2 bases, V lost 7 bases, and 6 bases had no gene match. Germline V gives CDR1 SQVTM, CDR2 ANQGSEA. This CDR3 has 13 amino acids. As DNA, the CDR3 is TGCAGCGCCTTGGGACAGGAAAACACTGAAGCTTTCTTT. This sequence encodes CSALGQENTEAFF.

The rearrangement joins TRBV29-1 to TRBJ2-1; the D gene is possibly TRBD2 (6 bases). This CDR3 spans 13 amino acids. The germline gives CDR1 SQVTM, CDR2 ANQGSEA. Trimming cost V 7 bases and J 10 bases, with 20 bases left between them. CDR3: CSAPREEGVEQFF. The DNA for the CDR3 is TGCAGCGCCCCCAGAGAGGAGGGAGTCGAGCAGTTCTTC.

V and J are TRBV25-1 and TRBJ2-3; D is uncertain. The V and J ends lost 2 bases and 4 bases respectively, with 10 bases between them. This CDR3 has 14 residues. Germline assignment: CDR1 MGHDK and CDR2 SYGVNS. The CDR3 here is CASSELRPSDTQYF. The CDR3 DNA follows: TGTGCCAGCAGTGAACTCCGTCCTTCAGATACGCAGTATTTT.

The V gene is TRBV6-6, the J gene TRBJ1-1; D unresolved. CDR1 is MNHNY and CDR2 is SVGAGI in the germline V gene (reference sequence). The germline V and J ends were trimmed by 5 bases and 0 bases, with 16 bases remaining between them. CDR3 length equals 16 residues. CDR3: CASSRPGADMNTEAFF. CDR3 nucleotide sequence: TGTGCCAGCAGTAGACCGGGTGCGGATATGAACACTGAAGCTTTCTTT.

This clone came up once. The chain is built from TRBV29-1 and TRBJ1-1; D might be TRBD1 (6 bases). V was trimmed by 6 bases and J by 1 base, leaving 18 bases between them. The CDR3 is 15 amino acids. Per germline, CDR1 SQVTM and CDR2 ANQGSEA. In DNA, the CDR3 is TGCAGCGTCACCCGGGACACCTTGACGAACACTGAAGCTTTCTTT. The encoded protein is CSVTRDTLTNTEAFF.

The rearrangement uses TRBV5-1 and TRBJ2-2; D remains ambiguous. The germline V and J ends were trimmed by 2 bases and 7 bases, with 9 bases remaining between them. The germline V gene encodes CDR1 SGHRS and CDR2 YFSETQ. There are 13 residues in the CDR3. This CDR3 reads CASSLRAIGELFF. The DNA of the CDR3 is TGCGCCAGCAGCTTAAGAGCTATCGGGGAGCTGTTTTTT.

This clone was detected a few times. J is TRBJ1-2 and V is TRBV9; TRBD1 matches at 8 bases. Germline V gives CDR1 SGDLS, CDR2 YYNGEE. V gave up 3 bases and J gave up 4 bases; unmatched junction bases: 17. The CDR3 is 18 residues long. The chain's CDR3 is CASSEDAAGGGGGYGYTF. The CDR3 DNA sequence: TGTGCCAGCAGCGAAGATGCGGCAGGGGGCGGGGGAGGCTATGGCTACACCTTC.

V usage is TRBV2 and J usage is TRBJ1-1; 12 nucleotides line up with TRBD1. The ends lost 3 bases at V and 4 bases at J; junction bases unmatched: 3. CDR3 size: 15 residues. Per the germline V gene, CDR1 is SNHLY and CDR2 is FYNNEI. CDR3 amino acids: CASSDPGQGATEAFF. The DNA of the CDR3 is TGTGCCAGCAGTGACCCGGGACAGGGGGCCACTGAAGCTTTCTTT. The full variable domain, completed using reference TRBV2 and TRBJ1-1, is EPEVTQTPSHQVTQMGQEVILRCVPISNHLYFYWYRQILGQKVEFLVSFYNNEISEKSEIFDDQFSVERPDGSNFTLKIRSTKLEDSAMYFCASSDPGQGATEAFFGQGTRLTVV.

This clone has a handful of counts. The gene calls are TRBV14 and TRBJ1-1; TRBD1 aligns across 8 bases. Germline-derived CDR1 and CDR2 are SGHDN and FVKESK. After removal of 1 base from V and 5 bases from J, the junction contained 0 bases not matched to a gene. The CDR3 loop spans 13 amino acids. DNA for the CDR3: TGTGCCAGCAGCCAAGGACAGGGGACTGAAGCTTTCTTT. Translation gives CASSQGQGTEAFF.

The rearrangement uses TRBV29-1 and TRBJ1-1, with 7 nucleotides matching TRBD1. After removal of 5 bases from V and 9 bases from J, the junction contained 12 bases not matched to a gene. The CDR3 runs to 13 residues. Germline loops: CDR1 SQVTM, CDR2 ANQGSEA. The CDR3 nucleotides are TGCAGCGTTCTCTTAGGGACAGCCCGCCAAGCTTTCTTT. The encoded protein is CSVLLGTARQAFF.

This clone was counted only a few times. The CDR3 is CASSQPGWSNQPQHF. The DNA of the CDR3 is TGCGCCAGCAGCCAACCGGGTTGGAGCAATCAGCCCCAGCATTTT. The chain combines TRBV4-1 with TRBJ1-5; D not resolved. V was trimmed by 2 bases and J by 1 base, leaving 9 bases between them. Per germline, CDR1 MGHRA and CDR2 YSYEKL. The CDR3 is 15 amino acids.

V usage is TRBV5-1 and J usage is TRBJ2-7, with a tentative D call TRBD2 (5 bases). Trimming stripped 2 bases from V and 5 bases from J, with 14 bases between. Germline CDR1 reads SGHRS; CDR2 reads YFSETQ. The length of the CDR3 is 14 residues. The CDR3 loop reads CASSLGGPSDEQYF. CDR3 sequence (DNA): TGCGCCAGCAGCTTAGGAGGTCCCTCGGACGAGCAGTACTTC. The variable domain in full, completed from reference TRBV5-1 and TRBJ2-7, reads KAGVTQTPRYLIKTRGQQVTLSCSPISGHRSVSWYQQTPGQGLQFLFEYFSETQRNKGNFPGRFSGRQFSNSRSEMNVSTLELGDSALYLCASSLGGPSDEQYFGPGTRLTVT.

The table lists this clone with a few counts. The J gene is TRBJ2-6, the V gene TRBV2; D is undetermined. Trimming cost V 7 bases and J 0 bases, with 10 bases left between them. The CDR3 has 15 amino acids. Germline assignment: CDR1 SNHLY and CDR2 FYNNEI. CDR3 sequence (DNA): TGTGCCAGCAACAGACAAGCCTCTGGGGCCAACGTCCTGACTTTC. It is translated as CASNRQASGANVLTF.

The chain couples TRBV7-9 to TRBJ1-1; D perhaps matches TRBD1 (6 bases). The CDR3 consists of 15 residues. With 3 bases removed from V and 2 bases from J, the gap between germline ends came to 13 bases. CDR1 SEHNR and CDR2 FQNEAQ come from the germline V gene (reference sequence). The CDR3 region is CASSFLEGDNTEAFF. The DNA for the CDR3 is TGTGCCAGCAGCTTCCTAGAGGGGGATAACACTGAAGCTTTCTTT.

This chain joins TRBV30 and TRBJ1-5, with D possibly TRBD1 on 6 matching bases. CDR1 GTSNPN and CDR2 SVGIG come from the germline V gene (reference sequence). The V end lost 3 bases, the J end lost 3 bases, and 9 bases lay between the germline ends. The CDR3 sequence is 13 residues long. CDR3 sequence reads: CAWSRGPNQPQHF. The CDR3 bases are TGTGCCTGGAGCAGGGGACCCAATCAGCCCCAGCATTTT. The full variable domain, rest sourced from reference TRBV30 and TRBJ1-5, is SQTIHQWPATLVQPVGSPLSLECTVEGTSNPNLYWYRQAAGRGLQLLFYSVGIGQISSEVPQNLSASRPQDRQFILSSKKLLLSDSGFYLCAWSRGPNQPQHFGDGTRLSIL.

The chain links TRBV18 to TRBJ2-3; 12 bases fit TRBD2. This CDR3 is 17 amino acids long. The V segment lost 3 bases and the J segment 1 base; nucleotides outside the gene matches: 5. Germline CDR1 KGHSH, CDR2 LQKENI. This CDR3 is CASSPSPSGGGTDTQYF. DNA for the CDR3: TGTGCCAGCTCACCGTCCCCTAGCGGGGGGGGCACAGATACGCAGTATTTT.

V gene TRBV6-6 combines with J gene TRBJ1-1; 10 nucleotides align to TRBD1. Germline V lookup: CDR1 MNHNY, CDR2 SVGAGI (reference sequence). Unmatched junction bases numbered 8, after V lost 7 bases and J lost 3 bases. This CDR3 is built from 15 residues. The CDR3 nucleotides are TGTGCCAGCACCCACAGACAGGGGGCTCACACTGAAGCTTTCTTT. Encoded protein: CASTHRQGAHTEAFF.

This clone showed up many times. The rearrangement uses TRBV5-6 and TRBJ1-5; TRBD1 is a possible D gene (5 bases). V lost 0 bases to trimming and J lost 3 bases, with 19 bases between them. This CDR3 comprises 18 residues. Per the germline V gene, CDR1 is SGHDT and CDR2 is YYEEEE. The CDR3 bases are TGTGCCAGCAGCTTGGGGGTGGGCGAGGGAGGGGACAATCAGCCCCAGCATTTT. Its translation: CASSLGVGEGGDNQPQHF.

The chain employs TRBV4-1 and TRBJ2-3; 7 nucleotides align to TRBD2. The germline V gene has CDR1 MGHRA and CDR2 YSYEKL. The CDR3 totals 20 residues. V shed 1 base, J shed 0 bases, and the junction held 16 bases outside the gene matches. Here the CDR3 reads CASSQAGSAGIYTSTDTQYF. The CDR3 DNA follows: TGCGCCAGCAGCCAAGCCGGGTCAGCGGGGATTTATACTAGCACAGATACGCAGTATTTT.